Listed below are T cell receptor beta chains from one sample, sequenced in a study of shared clonotypes between healthy human individuals. Some clones are missing from TCRdb's copy, which holds only in-frame ones; the method was immunoSEQ multiplex PCR. The sample shows approximately 470,000 clones, roughly 80% of them seen only once. Sequenced sample: PBMCs. Receptor source: a woman aged 40 to 50 in good health. Some clones in this sample may be carry-over from other donors' samples. CDR3s include the opening cysteine and the closing phenylalanine or tryptophan. Fields, in order: D gene, V gene, J gene, clone size, CDR3 DNA, CDR3 protein. The D gene is left open where the match is weak. The size field is filled for only some rows; it gives once, few, many or a size class.

d_call: -
v_call: TRBV2
j_call: TRBJ2-2
clone_size: -
cdr3_nt: TGTGCCAGCAGCGCCAAAAGAGGGTCAACCGGGGAGCTGTTTTTT
cdr3_aa: CASSAKRGSTGELFF

d_call: TRBD2
v_call: TRBV6-7
j_call: TRBJ2-1
clone_size: once
cdr3_nt: TGTGCCAGCAGTTACCCTAGCGGGAGGGCCTACAATGAGCAGTTCTTC
cdr3_aa: CASSYPSGRAYNEQFF

d_call: -
v_call: TRBV27
j_call: TRBJ2-7
clone_size: -
cdr3_nt: TGTGCCAGCAGTCAACCGGGAGCCCCCGGCTACGAGCAGTACTTC
cdr3_aa: CASSQPGAPGYEQYF

d_call: TRBD1
v_call: TRBV9
j_call: TRBJ2-7
clone_size: -
cdr3_nt: TGTGCCAGCAGCGTAGCAGGGGGCGGGTCCTACGAGCAGTACTTC
cdr3_aa: CASSVAGGGSYEQYF

d_call: TRBD1
v_call: TRBV30
j_call: TRBJ2-5
clone_size: -
cdr3_nt: TGTGCCTGGAGTGAGCAGGGGGCACAGGAGACCCAGTACTTC
cdr3_aa: CAWSEQGAQETQYF

d_call: TRBD1
v_call: TRBV14
j_call: TRBJ1-1
clone_size: once
cdr3_nt: TGTGCCAGCAGCCAAGGACAGGGGTCTGAAGCTTTCTTT
cdr3_aa: CASSQGQGSEAFF

d_call: -
v_call: TRBV6-9
j_call: TRBJ1-1
clone_size: -
cdr3_nt: TGTGCCATCAGTGGCCAACAGGGTATCGGGGGTACTGAAGCTTTCTTT
cdr3_aa: CAISGQQGIGGTEAFF

d_call: TRBD2
v_call: TRBV27
j_call: TRBJ2-1
clone_size: -
cdr3_nt: TGTGCCAGCAGTATCCCCGGGGGGTACAATGAGCAGTTCTTC
cdr3_aa: CASSIPGGYNEQFF

d_call: -
v_call: TRBV6-1
j_call: TRBJ1-2
clone_size: -
cdr3_nt: TGTGCCAGCGAACGCAGGGGCGAAAATGGCTACACCTTC
cdr3_aa: CASERRGENGYTF

d_call: TRBD2
v_call: TRBV6-1
j_call: TRBJ2-2
clone_size: -
cdr3_nt: TGTGCCAGCAGGGCGGGAGGGCCGCGCGGGGAGCTGTTTTTT
cdr3_aa: CASRAGGPRGELFF

d_call: TRBD1
v_call: TRBV9
j_call: TRBJ2-7
clone_size: -
cdr3_nt: TGTGCCAGCAGCGTTGGGACAGCCCGATCCTACGAGCAGTACTTC
cdr3_aa: CASSVGTARSYEQYF

d_call: -
v_call: TRBV5-1
j_call: TRBJ2-1
clone_size: once
cdr3_nt: TGCGCCAGCAGCGGGAGTGGGTCCTACAATGAGCAGTTCTTC
cdr3_aa: CASSGSGSYNEQFF

d_call: TRBD2
v_call: TRBV19
j_call: TRBJ2-1
clone_size: -
cdr3_nt: TGTGCCAGTAGTATAGTAGGGCTAGCGGGAGGGAATGAGCAGTTCTTC
cdr3_aa: CASSIVGLAGGNEQFF

d_call: TRBD1
v_call: TRBV28
j_call: TRBJ1-4
clone_size: -
cdr3_nt: TGTGCCAGCAGGGACAGGGCGAATGAAAAACTGTTTTTT
cdr3_aa: CASRDRANEKLFF

d_call: -
v_call: TRBV11-2
j_call: TRBJ2-7
clone_size: -
cdr3_nt: TGTGCCAGCAGTCGTTTCGGGAGTCCGTACTTC
cdr3_aa: CASSRFGSPYF

d_call: -
v_call: TRBV2
j_call: TRBJ2-7
clone_size: once
cdr3_nt: TGTGCCAGCAGACCAATACGGGACGGAGGGCAGTACTTC
cdr3_aa: CASRPIRDGGQYF

d_call: TRBD2
v_call: TRBV6-1
j_call: TRBJ2-3
clone_size: -
cdr3_nt: TGTGCCAGCAACCCAGCGGGATTTACAGGAGATACGCAGTATTTT
cdr3_aa: CASNPAGFTGDTQYF

d_call: -
v_call: TRBV30
j_call: TRBJ1-3
clone_size: -
cdr3_nt: TGTGCCTGGAGTGCCCTCCACGGCTCTGGAAACACCATATATTTT
cdr3_aa: CAWSALHGSGNTIYF

d_call: -
v_call: TRBV7-6
j_call: TRBJ1-2
clone_size: few
cdr3_nt: TGTGCCAGCAGCTTAGCAGGCGTGACCTCCTATGGCTACACCTTC
cdr3_aa: CASSLAGVTSYGYTF

d_call: -
v_call: TRBV9
j_call: TRBJ2-7
clone_size: -
cdr3_nt: TGTGCCAGCAGCTTAGGGGGGTCAACCTACGAGCAGTACTTC
cdr3_aa: CASSLGGSTYEQYF

d_call: -
v_call: TRBV10-3
j_call: TRBJ1-1
clone_size: once
cdr3_nt: TGTGCCATCAAAAAGGACTCTTCCAGCACTGAAGCTTTCTTT
cdr3_aa: CAIKKDSSSTEAFF

d_call: -
v_call: TRBV21-1
j_call: TRBJ2-7
clone_size: -
cdr3_nt: TGTGCCAGCAGCAAAGCGCGGGTTCACGAGCAGTACTTC
cdr3_aa: CASSKARVHEQYF

d_call: -
v_call: TRBV9
j_call: TRBJ2-3
clone_size: -
cdr3_nt: TGTGCCAGCAGCGTCGGGGGCACAGATACGCAGTATTTT
cdr3_aa: CASSVGGTDTQYF

d_call: TRBD1
v_call: TRBV6-1
j_call: TRBJ2-7
clone_size: -
cdr3_nt: TGTGCCAGCAGTGGGGACAGGGGGTCGCTATCCTACGAGCAGTACTTC
cdr3_aa: CASSGDRGSLSYEQYF

d_call: -
v_call: TRBV28
j_call: TRBJ1-4
clone_size: -
cdr3_nt: TGTGCCAGCAGTCCTAGGACGGTAACTAATGAAAAACTGTTTTTT
cdr3_aa: CASSPRTVTNEKLFF

d_call: -
v_call: TRBV2
j_call: TRBJ2-7
clone_size: -
cdr3_nt: TGTGCCAGCAGTGAGGGGCCCGCGACAGGCGTCCGCGAGCAGTACTTC
cdr3_aa: CASSEGPATGVREQYF

d_call: -
v_call: TRBV7-2
j_call: TRBJ2-3
clone_size: -
cdr3_nt: TGTGCCAGCAGCTTAGTGGCGGGCCACTCGGGCACAGATACGCAGTATTTT
cdr3_aa: CASSLVAGHSGTDTQYF

d_call: -
v_call: TRBV6-1
j_call: TRBJ2-5
clone_size: once
cdr3_nt: TGTGCCAGCAGTGAAGGGACACTCCGGTACCAAGAGACCCAGTACTTC
cdr3_aa: CASSEGTLRYQETQYF

d_call: -
v_call: TRBV9
j_call: TRBJ1-5
clone_size: -
cdr3_nt: TGTGCCAGCAGCGTAGATGGGGAGTTGGGTCAGCCCCAGCATTTT
cdr3_aa: CASSVDGELGQPQHF

d_call: -
v_call: TRBV6-1
j_call: TRBJ1-4
clone_size: -
cdr3_nt: TGTGCCAGCAGTGAAGCAGGTCTCAGGGTAGGAAAACTGTTTTTT
cdr3_aa: CASSEAGLRVGKLFF

d_call: TRBD1
v_call: TRBV19
j_call: TRBJ2-7
clone_size: once
cdr3_nt: TGTGCCAGTAGCCCATCCCCGGGACAGGCTTCCGAGCAGTACTTC
cdr3_aa: CASSPSPGQASEQYF

d_call: TRBD1
v_call: TRBV2
j_call: TRBJ2-2
clone_size: -
cdr3_nt: TGTGCCAGCAGCAAGGGACAGGGGGTTACCGGGGAGCTGTTTTTT
cdr3_aa: CASSKGQGVTGELFF

d_call: -
v_call: TRBV7-3
j_call: TRBJ1-4
clone_size: -
cdr3_nt: TGTGCCAGCAGCTTAACGGCCAGCGAAAAACTGTTTTTT
cdr3_aa: CASSLTASEKLFF

d_call: -
v_call: TRBV18
j_call: TRBJ2-5
clone_size: -
cdr3_nt: TGTGCCAGCTCACCAAAGAGGGGTTTCCAAGAGACCCAGTACTTC
cdr3_aa: CASSPKRGFQETQYF

d_call: -
v_call: TRBV7-8
j_call: TRBJ1-3
clone_size: many
cdr3_nt: TGTGCCAGCAGCCCCGGGAGTGCGGCCACCATATATTTT
cdr3_aa: CASSPGSAATIYF

d_call: TRBD1
v_call: TRBV10-3
j_call: TRBJ2-7
clone_size: once
cdr3_nt: TGTGCCATCAGTGGGGGGACAGGGTCCCACGAGCAGTACTTC
cdr3_aa: CAISGGTGSHEQYF

d_call: TRBD2
v_call: TRBV30
j_call: TRBJ2-5
clone_size: many
cdr3_nt: TGTGCCTGGAGTGTAGGACTAGAGGGGGAGACCCAGTACTTC
cdr3_aa: CAWSVGLEGETQYF

d_call: TRBD2
v_call: TRBV5-1
j_call: TRBJ2-1
clone_size: -
cdr3_nt: TGCGCCAGCAGCTCGACATCCGGGACTAGCGGGGACTGGGAGCAGTTCTTC
cdr3_aa: CASSSTSGTSGDWEQFF

d_call: -
v_call: TRBV11-1
j_call: TRBJ2-7
clone_size: -
cdr3_nt: TGTGCCAGCAGCTTATCCCTAAACTCCTACGAGCAGTACTTC
cdr3_aa: CASSLSLNSYEQYF

d_call: TRBD1
v_call: TRBV27
j_call: TRBJ2-7
clone_size: few
cdr3_nt: TGTGCCAGCAGCCAGGGGGCCACCTACGAGCAGTACTTC
cdr3_aa: CASSQGATYEQYF

d_call: TRBD2
v_call: TRBV30
j_call: TRBJ2-1
clone_size: -
cdr3_nt: TGTGCCTGGAGTTCAACTAGCGGGAGGCACAATGAGCAGTTCTTC
cdr3_aa: CAWSSTSGRHNEQFF

d_call: -
v_call: TRBV5-1
j_call: TRBJ2-3
clone_size: -
cdr3_nt: TGCGCCAGCAGCCCCGGCGTCTCCACAGATACGCAGTATTTT
cdr3_aa: CASSPGVSTDTQYF

d_call: TRBD1
v_call: TRBV5-1
j_call: TRBJ2-7
clone_size: -
cdr3_nt: TGCGCCAGCAGCTCCGACAGGGGAGGAGGCTACGAGCAGTACTTC
cdr3_aa: CASSSDRGGGYEQYF

d_call: -
v_call: TRBV5-1
j_call: TRBJ2-3
clone_size: -
cdr3_nt: TGCGCCAGCAGCCCCTCGGGGCCTAGCACAGATACGCAGTATTTT
cdr3_aa: CASSPSGPSTDTQYF

d_call: TRBD1
v_call: TRBV29-1
j_call: TRBJ1-1
clone_size: -
cdr3_nt: TGCAGCGTTGTCCCAGGGGGTCGGATCACTGAAGCTTTCTTT
cdr3_aa: CSVVPGGRITEAFF

d_call: -
v_call: TRBV2
j_call: TRBJ1-5
clone_size: -
cdr3_nt: TGTGCCAGCACGGCGCAGGATAGCAATCAGCCCCAGCATTTT
cdr3_aa: CASTAQDSNQPQHF

d_call: TRBD1
v_call: TRBV6-6
j_call: TRBJ1-5
clone_size: -
cdr3_nt: TGTGCCAGCAGACGGGACAGGGGGCGCAATCAGCCCCAGCATTTT
cdr3_aa: CASRRDRGRNQPQHF

d_call: -
v_call: TRBV10-3
j_call: TRBJ2-7
clone_size: -
cdr3_nt: TGTGCCATCAGTGACCATGGTACCCAGTGGGCCTCCGTCGAGCAGTACTTC
cdr3_aa: CAISDHGTQWASVEQYF

d_call: TRBD2
v_call: TRBV5-5
j_call: TRBJ2-5
clone_size: -
cdr3_nt: TGTGCCAGCAGGACGTGGCGGGAGGAATACCAAGAGACCCAGTACTTC
cdr3_aa: CASRTWREEYQETQYF

d_call: -
v_call: TRBV2
j_call: TRBJ2-1
clone_size: once
cdr3_nt: TGTGCCAGCACCCCCCTAGGGGTGGGGAATGAGCAGTTCTTC
cdr3_aa: CASTPLGVGNEQFF

d_call: -
v_call: TRBV5-1
j_call: TRBJ1-1
clone_size: -
cdr3_nt: TGCGCCAGCAGCTTGGCGGTCAGGAACACTGAAGCTTTCTTT
cdr3_aa: CASSLAVRNTEAFF

d_call: TRBD2
v_call: TRBV7-2
j_call: TRBJ2-1
clone_size: -
cdr3_nt: TGTGCCAGCAGCCCTCGGACTAGCGGATACGGATACAATGAGCAGTTCTTC
cdr3_aa: CASSPRTSGYGYNEQFF

d_call: -
v_call: TRBV18
j_call: TRBJ2-6
clone_size: -
cdr3_nt: TGTGCCAGCTCACTCGGGGCGTCTGGGGCCAACGTCCTGACTTTC
cdr3_aa: CASSLGASGANVLTF

d_call: -
v_call: TRBV19
j_call: TRBJ2-3
clone_size: once
cdr3_nt: TGTGCCAGTAGTCCCCGGGGCACAGATACGCAGTATTTT
cdr3_aa: CASSPRGTDTQYF

d_call: -
v_call: TRBV5-6
j_call: TRBJ1-3
clone_size: -
cdr3_nt: TGTGCCAGCAGCTCCGGCTGGGATACTGGAAACACCATATATTTT
cdr3_aa: CASSSGWDTGNTIYF

d_call: -
v_call: TRBV27
j_call: TRBJ2-7
clone_size: -
cdr3_nt: TGTGCCAGCAGAGGGCTAGACTACGAGCAGTACTTC
cdr3_aa: CASRGLDYEQYF